This T cell receptor beta chain was sequenced in a study of blood T cell dynamics during melanoma immunotherapy (dated by TCRdb to 2018 to 2020). About the full investigation: Patients with metastatic melanoma were treated with first-line pembrolizumab or nivolumab plus ipilimumab as standard of care in the United Kingdom. Consecutive patients formed a training cohort, and a further independent group of patients from the same centre was pooled into an external validation set. To find early correlates of response, peripheral T cell receptor repertoires were profiled in metastatic melanoma patients before and after one cycle of checkpoint inhibitor therapy. General findings and caveats noted by the study authors: Whether the T cell clones behind the repertoire changes were melanoma-specific or instead reflected general immune activation was something the study could not determine. The relatively small sample size was acknowledged as potentially limiting generalization of the results. Patients who later achieved disease control showed a bifurcated PBMC repertoire reorganization at W3, with increased clonality or increased diversity, unlike progressors.

Interpreted using the paper, the time point label stands for: pre-treatment baseline. Blood samples were collected before treatment (T0) and at week 3 (W3), after the first cycle of checkpoint blockade. Except for a couple of patients with rapid clinical progression, response was assessed 12 weeks after the first infusion by RECIST 1.1; disease control meant complete response, partial response or stable disease. Patients were not eligible if they had prior systemic cancer treatment, concomitant immunosuppressant therapy or synchronous other active malignancies. Both bulk PBMC and plasma cell-free DNA were sequenced for TCR beta so that circulating cells and T cell turnover could be tracked. PBMC were isolated from blood with Lymphoprep and SepMate tubes, followed by red cell lysis. QIAamp DNA Blood Mini kits were used to extract DNA from both PBMC and sorted T cell subsets. To note about this clone: This clone's antigen is unknown. The sample holds no much larger clone one base away, and base qualities are not on file.

The CDR3, cysteine through phenylalanine, is 15 amino acids long. CDR3 DNA is the only sequence kept; it has 45 bases, read in frame from the first base. CDR1 and CDR2 (MDHEN, SYDVKM) derive from the germline V gene. Germline trimming: 5 bases from V, 6 bases from J; junction bases outside gene matches: 10. A fixed 350 ng of DNA was loaded for every bulk PBMC sample. TCR beta CDR3 sequences were amplified from genomic DNA with the immunoSEQ TCRb Assay kit following manufacturer instructions. The KAPA Library Quantification Kit for Illumina platforms was used to quantify the pooled libraries by qPCR. Pooled libraries were sequenced on an Illumina NextSeq 500, clustered at roughly 0.6-1.2 pM. The published analysis was carried out like this. Analysis of the TCR data relied on immunoSEQ ANALYZER and the R LymphoSeq package. A rearrangement efficiency score was calculated as productive divided by the sum of productive and non-productive CDR3 sequences. Clonality was measured with the Gini coefficient and diversity with the Renyi index at alpha=1, compared pairwise between timepoints within each patient. In LymphoSeq, clonal relatedness was computed using an edit distance of 3, and repertoire similarity was computed using the Bhattacharyya coefficient. To classify response, a linear discriminant analysis based on week-3 changes in clonality and diversity was built with the R MASS and caret packages. What TCRdb holds here is the immuneACCESS table cut down to in-frame rearrangements. Part of the clones is not present; checked against another copy, under half of the missing clones reflect an unresolved V gene, and the others are unexplained. That table supplies the V and J calls and clone size; D and trimming were determined from the DNA. Across this sample there are over 13,000 clones, with over 65% seen only once. Around 4.4% of the sample belongs to the ten largest clones.

This specimen consisted of blood, obtained from a patient treated with checkpoint blockade. The rearranged segments are TRBV28 and TRBJ2-1; 7 middle bases align to TRBD2. The sequence was collected from a human donor with melanoma. The DNA reads TGTGCCAGCAGTGGGCAGCGGGACGAAATCAATGAGCAGTTCTTC. Protein translation: CASSGQRDEINEQFF.